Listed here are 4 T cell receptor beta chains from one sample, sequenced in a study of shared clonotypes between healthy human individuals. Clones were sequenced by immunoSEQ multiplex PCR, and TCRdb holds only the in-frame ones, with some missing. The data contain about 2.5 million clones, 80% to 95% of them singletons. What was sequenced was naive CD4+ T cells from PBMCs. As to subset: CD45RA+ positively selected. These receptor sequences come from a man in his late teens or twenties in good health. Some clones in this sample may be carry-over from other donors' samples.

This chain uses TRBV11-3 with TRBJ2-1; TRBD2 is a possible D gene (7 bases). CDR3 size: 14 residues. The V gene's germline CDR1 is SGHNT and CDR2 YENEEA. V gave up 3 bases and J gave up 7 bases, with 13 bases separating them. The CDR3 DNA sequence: TGTGCCAGCAGCTTCGGGGGGCAGGTGAATGAGCAGTTCTTC. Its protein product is CASSFGGQVNEQFF.

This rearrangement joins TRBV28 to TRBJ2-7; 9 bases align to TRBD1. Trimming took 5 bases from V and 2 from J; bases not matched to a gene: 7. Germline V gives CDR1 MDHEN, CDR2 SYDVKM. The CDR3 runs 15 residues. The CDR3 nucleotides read TGTGCCAGCAGTCGCACCGGACAGGGGACCTACGAGCAGTACTTC. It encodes CASSRTGQGTYEQYF.

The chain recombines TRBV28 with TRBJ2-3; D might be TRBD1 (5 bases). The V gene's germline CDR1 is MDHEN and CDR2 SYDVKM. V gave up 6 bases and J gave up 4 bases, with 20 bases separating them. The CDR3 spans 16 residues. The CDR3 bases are TGTGCCAGCAGCCCAGGGCTGGGAAAGGCCCCAGATACGCAGTATTTT. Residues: CASSPGLGKAPDTQYF.

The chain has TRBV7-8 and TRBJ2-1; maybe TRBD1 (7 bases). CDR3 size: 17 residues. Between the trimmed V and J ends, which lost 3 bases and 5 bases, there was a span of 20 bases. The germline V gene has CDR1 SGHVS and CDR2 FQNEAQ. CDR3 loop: CASSFPRGQRINNEQFF. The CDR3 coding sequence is TGTGCCAGCAGCTTCCCGCGGGGACAGAGGATAAACAATGAGCAGTTCTTC.